Listed here are 7 T cell receptor beta chains from one sample, sequenced in a study of CD8 T cells in Susac syndrome. Reverse transcription of 0.5 to 1 ug RNA was performed with random hexamers. TCRdb independently ran MiXCR on the immunoSEQ multiplex PCR reads; one entry per CDR3 protein. The sample contains roughly 120,000 distinct CDR3 sequences, roughly 94% of which appear only once. The sequenced material came from CD4+ T cells from PBMCs. Receptor source: a human donor with multiple sclerosis.

The chain combines TRBV6-2 or TRBV6-3 with TRBJ1-1; no definite D call. V dropped 2 bases and J dropped 0 bases, with 4 bases sitting between them. Germline V gives CDR1 MNHEY, CDR2 SVGEGT. The CDR3 has 13 amino acids. CDR3 sequence: CASSYELNTEAFF. Here the CDR3 DNA reads TGTGCCAGCAGTTACGAGCTGAACACTGAAGCTTTCTTT.

The chain links TRBV3-1 to TRBJ2-1; D ambiguous. Germline values: CDR1 LGHDT, CDR2 YNNKEL (reference sequence). V shed 4 bases and J shed 4 bases, with 14 bases lying between them. The CDR3 is made up of 15 amino acids. Here the CDR3 reads CASSPRANAYNEQFF. As DNA, the CDR3 is TGTGCCAGCAGCCCCCGGGCCAACGCTTACAATGAGCAGTTCTTC.

The chain is built from TRBV19 and TRBJ1-1; D not resolved. This CDR3 comprises 11 residues. Trimming removed 7 bases at V and 5 bases at J, with 8 bases between. The germline gives CDR1 LNHDA, CDR2 SQIVND (reference sequence). CDR3 sequence: CASMKSTEAFF. The CDR3, as DNA: TGTGCCAGTATGAAGTCGACTGAAGCTTTCTTT. The whole variable domain, filled in from reference TRBV19 and TRBJ1-1, reads DGGITQSPKYLFRKEGQNVTLSCEQNLNHDAMYWYRQDPGQGLRLIYYSQIVNDFQKGDIAEGYSVSREKKESFPLTVTSAQKNPTAFYLCASMKSTEAFFGQGTRLTVV.

The chain uses TRBV5-8 and TRBJ2-7, with TRBD2 identical over 8 bases. Germline CDR1 and CDR2: SGHTS and YDEGEE. The length of the CDR3 is 15 residues. V lost 2 bases to trimming and J lost 4 bases; unmatched junction nucleotides: 8. This CDR3 reads CASSFGTRSTYEQYF. The CDR3 DNA reads TGTGCCAGCAGCTTTGGGACTAGAAGTACTTACGAGCAGTACTTC.

The V and J genes are TRBV29-1 and TRBJ1-1, with unresolved D. The V gene's germline CDR1 is SQVTM and CDR2 ANQGSEA. The CDR3 loop spans 15 amino acids. V was clipped by 6 bases and J by 4 bases, with 21 bases between them. CDR3 sequence: CSVAPGQAGLTEAFF. The CDR3 bases are TGCAGCGTCGCCCCTGGCCAGGCCGGTCTCACTGAAGCTTTCTTT.

V and J are TRBV19 and TRBJ1-5; D is undetermined. Germline V lookup: CDR1 LNHDA, CDR2 SQIVND (reference sequence). V gave up 7 bases and J gave up 7 bases, with 14 bases separating them. The CDR3 has 13 amino acids. The CDR3 reads CASKESPTQPQHF. In nucleotides, the CDR3 is TGTGCCAGTAAGGAGAGCCCTACCCAGCCCCAGCATTTT.

The rearrangement joins TRBV5-1 to TRBJ2-2; 13 nucleotides align to TRBD2. CDR3 length equals 17 residues. Losses at the gene ends were 4 bases for V and 0 bases for J; bases not matched to a gene: 3. The germline V gene has CDR1 SGHRS and CDR2 YFSETQ. The CDR3 DNA sequence: TGCGCCAGCAGCAGTGGACTAGCGGGAGCGAACACCGGGGAGCTGTTTTTT. Its translation: CASSSGLAGANTGELFF.